The T cell receptor (beta chain) under discussion was sequenced for a study of blood T cell repertoires in COVID-19. Study information: In each case, the material was cDNA or gDNA derived from T cells, B-cell-depleted T cells, or PBMCs.

The CDR3 is 15 amino acids. CDR1 and CDR2 (germline): SEHNR, FQNEAQ (reference sequence). The V and J ends lost 1 base and 0 bases respectively, with 9 bases between them. Method: immunoSEQ multiplex PCR; TCRdb's copy keeps in-frame clones and lacks some. The data hold 80,000 to 95,000 clones, with around 87% observed a single time. This sequence originates from a human donor in a cohort sampled during active COVID-19. The chain recombines TRBV7-9 with TRBJ1-1, with D unclear. The specimen was peripheral blood. This chain's CDR3 is CASSLGLRLNTEAFF. The CDR3 region has the DNA TGTGCCAGCAGCTTAGGTCTCAGATTGAACACTGAAGCTTTCTTT.